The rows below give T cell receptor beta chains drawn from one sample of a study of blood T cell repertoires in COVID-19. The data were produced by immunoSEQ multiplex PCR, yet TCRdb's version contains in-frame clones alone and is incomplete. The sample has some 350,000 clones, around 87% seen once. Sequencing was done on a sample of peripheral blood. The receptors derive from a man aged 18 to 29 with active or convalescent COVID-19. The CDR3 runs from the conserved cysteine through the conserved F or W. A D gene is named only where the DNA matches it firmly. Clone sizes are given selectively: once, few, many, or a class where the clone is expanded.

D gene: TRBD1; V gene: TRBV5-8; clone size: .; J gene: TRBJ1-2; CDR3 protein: CASSRDRPNYGYTF; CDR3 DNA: TGTGCCAGCAGCCGGGACAGGCCTAACTATGGCTACACCTTC
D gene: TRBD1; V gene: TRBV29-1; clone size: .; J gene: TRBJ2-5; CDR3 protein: CSVEETGLRQETQYF; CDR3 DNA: TGCAGCGTTGAAGAGACAGGGCTTCGGCAAGAGACCCAGTACTTC
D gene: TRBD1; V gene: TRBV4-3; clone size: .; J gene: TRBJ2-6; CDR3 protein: CASSPHPRQGAAGANVLTF; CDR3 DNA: TGCGCCAGCAGCCCCCACCCGAGACAGGGGGCGGCTGGGGCCAACGTGCTGACTTTC
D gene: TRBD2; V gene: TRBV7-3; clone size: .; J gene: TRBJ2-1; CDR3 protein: CASSLSGGSIYNEQFF; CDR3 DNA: TGTGCCAGCAGCTTATCCGGCGGGAGTATCTACAATGAGCAGTTCTTC
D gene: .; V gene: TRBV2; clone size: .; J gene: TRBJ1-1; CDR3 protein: CASCRVNTEAFF; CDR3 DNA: TGTGCCAGCTGTAGAGTGAACACTGAAGCTTTCTTT
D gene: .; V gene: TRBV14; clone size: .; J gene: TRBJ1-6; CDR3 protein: CASSQRQYSPLHF; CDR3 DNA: TGTGCCAGCAGCCAACGACAGTATTCACCCCTCCACTTT
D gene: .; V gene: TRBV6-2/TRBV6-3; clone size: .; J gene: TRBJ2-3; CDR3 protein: CASSALGGATDTQYF; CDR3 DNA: TGTGCCAGCAGTGCCCTAGGGGGTGCCACAGATACGCAGTATTTT
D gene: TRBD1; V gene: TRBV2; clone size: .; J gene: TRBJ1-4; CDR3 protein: CASSEGTGGSEKLFF; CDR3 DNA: TGTGCCAGCAGTGAAGGGACAGGGGGCTCTGAAAAACTGTTTTTT
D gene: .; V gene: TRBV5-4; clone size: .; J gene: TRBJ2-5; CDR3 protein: CASSEAGTKNQETQYF; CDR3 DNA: TGTGCCAGCAGCGAAGCCGGGACAAAAAACCAAGAGACCCAGTACTTC
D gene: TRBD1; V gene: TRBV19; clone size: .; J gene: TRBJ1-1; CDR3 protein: CASTGTGGMYTEAFF; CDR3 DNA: TGTGCCAGTACCGGGACAGGGGGAATGTACACTGAAGCTTTCTTT
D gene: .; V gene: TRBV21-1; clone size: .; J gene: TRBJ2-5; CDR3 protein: CASSKDRRDQETQYF; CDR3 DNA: TGTGCCAGCAGCAAGGATCGGAGAGACCAAGAGACCCAGTACTTC
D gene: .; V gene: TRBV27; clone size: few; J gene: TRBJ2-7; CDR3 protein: CASSLGQGGPYEQYF; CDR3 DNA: TGTGCCAGCAGTTTAGGGCAGGGGGGACCCTACGAGCAGTACTTC
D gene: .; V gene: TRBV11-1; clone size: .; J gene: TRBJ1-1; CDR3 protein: CASSSQTGQEAFF; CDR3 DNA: TGTGCCAGCAGCTCCCAGACAGGCCAAGAAGCTTTCTTT
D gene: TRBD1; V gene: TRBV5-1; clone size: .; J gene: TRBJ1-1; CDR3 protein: CASSPTPPDRGTEAFF; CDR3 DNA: TGCGCCAGCAGCCCCACCCCCCCCGACAGGGGCACTGAAGCTTTCTTT
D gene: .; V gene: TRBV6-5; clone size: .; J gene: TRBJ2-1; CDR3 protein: CASTAEENEQFF; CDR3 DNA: TGTGCCAGCACAGCAGAGGAGAATGAGCAGTTCTTC
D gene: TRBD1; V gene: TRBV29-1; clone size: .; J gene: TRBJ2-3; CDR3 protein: CSVGTGPIDTQYF; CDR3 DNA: TGCAGCGTAGGGACAGGGCCAATAGATACGCAGTATTTT